One sample yielded the 24 T cell receptor beta chains listed below, sequenced in a study of Ad26.COV2.S vaccination and SARS-CoV-2 variants. Profiled with immunoSEQ multiplex PCR; TCRdb holds only in-frame clones, not every one. The sample has about 680,000 clones, around 90% seen once. Treatment here: approximately 18 received Ad26.COV2.S at low or high dose, single or two shots; roughly five received placebo; per-sample allocation not given. Material that was analyzed had been drawn on day 63 after the first vaccine or placebo injection. The sample consisted of peripheral blood, taken in a trial of Ad26.COV2.S vaccine versus placebo. These receptors were obtained from a person aged 18-65 years who received the Ad26.COV2.S COVID-19 vaccine or a placebo.

As concerns this clone: The same CDR3 arises from other DNA sequences in this sample as well. The rearrangement uses TRBV10-3 and TRBJ2-7; D not certain. V lost 2 bases and J 6 bases, leaving 5 bases between the germline ends. CDR1 ENHRY and CDR2 SYGVKD come from the germline V gene. The CDR3 is 11 amino acids. CDR3 DNA: TGTGCCATCAGTGAGGGCTCCGAGCAGTACTTC. It yields the protein CAISEGSEQYF.

The chain couples TRBV7-9 to TRBJ2-2, with D unresolved. The germline gives CDR1 SEHNR, CDR2 FQNEAQ (reference sequence). The CDR3 covers 16 residues. V was trimmed by 6 bases and J by 0 bases, leaving 14 bases between them. CDR3 region: CASSKKAAANTGELFF. CDR3 coding DNA: TGTGCCAGCAGTAAAAAGGCCGCGGCGAACACCGGGGAGCTGTTTTTT. The full variable domain, with the rest looked up from reference TRBV7-9 and TRBJ2-2, is DTGVSQNPRHKITKRGQNVTFRCDPISEHNRLYWYRQTLGQGPEFLTYFQNEAQLEKSRLLSDRFSAERPKGSFSTLEIQRTEQGDSAMYLCASSKKAAANTGELFFGEGSRLTVL.

CDR3 region: CAWSVRRAGHYGYTF. The CDR3 DNA follows: TGTGCCTGGAGTGTACGTCGAGCAGGACACTATGGCTACACCTTC. V gene TRBV30 combines with J gene TRBJ1-2; D ambiguous. Trimming removed 0 bases from V and 3 bases from J, with 14 bases in between. Germline assignment: CDR1 GTSNPN and CDR2 SVGIG (reference sequence). There are 15 residues in the CDR3.

V and J are TRBV6-5 and TRBJ2-2; 9 bases align to TRBD1. This CDR3 is 16 amino acids long. With V trimmed by 4 bases and J by 6 bases, 9 bases remained unmatched. Looked up from germline, CDR1 is MNHEY and CDR2 is SVGAGI. The CDR3 here is CASSSGTGRTAGELFF. CDR3 coding DNA: TGTGCCAGCAGTTCCGGGACAGGGAGGACTGCCGGGGAGCTGTTTTTT.

The J gene is TRBJ2-2, the V gene TRBV18; D perhaps matches TRBD2 (6 bases). CDR1 is KGHSH, CDR2 LQKENI, per germline. The CDR3 sequence is 15 residues long. With 4 bases removed from V and 7 bases from J, the gap between germline ends came to 16 bases. Here the CDR3 reads CASSLGTSLNGELFF. The CDR3 DNA reads TGTGCCAGCTCACTGGGGACTTCGTTAAACGGGGAGCTGTTTTTT. The full variable domain, its missing parts supplied by reference TRBV18 and TRBJ2-2, is NAGVMQNPRHLVRRRGQEARLRCSPMKGHSHVYWYRQLPEEGLKFMVYLQKENIIDESGMPKERFSAEFPKEGPSILRIQQVVRGDSAAYFCASSLGTSLNGELFFGEGSRLTVL.

The V and J genes are TRBV2 and TRBJ2-7, with D possibly TRBD1 on 6 matching bases. CDR1 SNHLY and CDR2 FYNNEI come from the germline V gene. The CDR3 is 14 residues long. V was clipped by 5 bases and J by 6 bases, with 17 bases between them. The DNA of the CDR3 is TGTGCCAGCAGTCGAGACCAGGGGTCCGGCGAGCAGTACTTC. It yields the protein CASSRDQGSGEQYF. The whole variable domain, filled in from reference TRBV2 and TRBJ2-7, reads EPEVTQTPSHQVTQMGQEVILRCVPISNHLYFYWYRQILGQKVEFLVSFYNNEISEKSEIFDDQFSVERPDGSNFTLKIRSTKLEDSAMYFCASSRDQGSGEQYFGPGTRLTVT.

This clone has more than one count but fewer than ten. The same CDR3 also results from other DNA sequences found in this sample. The J gene is TRBJ1-1, the V gene TRBV11-2; no clear D gene. Germline V lookup: CDR1 SGHAT, CDR2 FQNNGV. The CDR3 has 12 residues. V lost 1 base and J 6 bases, leaving 6 bases between the germline ends. The CDR3 sequence is CASSLVGAEAFF. The CDR3 nucleotides read TGTGCCAGCAGCTTAGTTGGGGCTGAAGCTTTCTTT.

CDR3 amino acids: CASSLPRGGAIPTNEKLFF. CDR3 in DNA: TGTGCCAGCAGTTTACCCCGGGGGGGAGCTATACCAACTAATGAAAAACTGTTTTTT. V is TRBV27 and J is TRBJ1-4; weak D call: TRBD1 (5 bases). Trimming took 2 bases from V and 0 from J, leaving 19 bases between them. The CDR3 is made up of 19 amino acids. Looked up from germline, CDR1 is MNHEY and CDR2 is SMNVEV (reference sequence).

The CDR3 reads CASSYSTQANYGYTF. Here the CDR3 DNA reads TGTGCCAGCAGTTACTCGACCCAGGCTAACTATGGCTACACCTTC. The chain joins TRBV6-5 to TRBJ1-2, with D hard to call. Deletions cut 0 bases from V and 0 bases from J, with 8 bases between. CDR1 and CDR2 (germline): MNHEY, SVGAGI. The CDR3 totals 15 residues.

About this clone: The identical CDR3 is also encoded by other nucleotide sequences in the sample. For the CDR3, the DNA is TGTGCCAGCTCACCAGGACTAGCGGCGAACACCGGGGAGCTGTTTTTT. Translation: CASSPGLAANTGELFF. This sequence joins TRBV18 and TRBJ2-2; 10 nucleotides line up with TRBD2. CDR3 size: 16 residues. V shed 2 bases, J shed 0 bases, and the junction held 0 bases outside the gene matches. CDR1 is KGHSH and CDR2 is LQKENI in the germline V gene.

This sequence joins TRBV27 and TRBJ2-7; 7 nucleotides line up with TRBD1. The CDR3 runs 15 residues. CDR1 is MNHEY and CDR2 is SMNVEV in the germline V gene (reference sequence). V shed 2 bases, J shed 7 bases, and the junction held 11 bases outside the gene matches. The CDR3 nucleotides are TGTGCCAGCAGTTTACAGGCGACAGGGTCGGGGGAGCAGTACTTC. It specifies CASSLQATGSGEQYF.

This chain connects TRBV24-1 to TRBJ2-2, with TRBD1 matching over 9 bases. The CDR3 is 16 residues long. Germline V CDR1 and CDR2: KGHDR, SFDVKD. Unmatched junction bases numbered 3, after V lost 0 bases and J lost 5 bases. Written as DNA, the CDR3 is TGTGCCACCAGTGATTTGAGGACAGGGGTAACCGGGGAGCTGTTTTTT. This translates into CATSDLRTGVTGELFF.

The chain carries TRBV5-6 and TRBJ1-5; the D is unclear. Trimming cost V 1 base and J 0 bases, with 17 bases left between them. Germline values: CDR1 SGHDT, CDR2 YYEEEE. The CDR3 is 18 amino acids. CDR3 nucleotides: TGTGCCAGCAGCTTGCTACAGCCGGGAAGATATAGCAATCAGCCCCAGCATTTT. Its translation is CASSLLQPGRYSNQPQHF.

This rearrangement joins TRBV6-5 to TRBJ2-1; 11 bases agree with TRBD2. The junction had 7 bases not matched to a gene; V was cut back by 6 bases and J by 6 bases. The CDR3 has 15 amino acids. Germline CDR1 is MNHEY and CDR2 is SVGAGI. In nucleotides, the CDR3 is TGTGCCAGCAGCTACACTAGCGGGAGTATCAATGAGCAGTTCTTC. Amino acids: CASSYTSGSINEQFF.

This clone was detected only a few times. The same CDR3 is also encoded by other DNA sequences in this sample. V and J are TRBV10-3 and TRBJ2-3, with 9 nucleotides matching TRBD1. The germline CDR1 and CDR2 sequences are ENHRY and SYGVKD. The CDR3 contains 15 residues. V was clipped by 4 bases and J by 3 bases; unmatched bases: 5. CDR3 loop: CAISAPGQGTDTQYF. The CDR3 DNA sequence: TGTGCCATCAGTGCCCCCGGACAGGGGACAGATACGCAGTATTTT.

This chain connects TRBV5-1 to TRBJ2-1; D might be TRBD1 (5 bases). The V gene lost 5 bases and the J gene lost 0 bases, with 12 bases spanning the gap. The germline V gene encodes CDR1 SGHRS and CDR2 YFSETQ. The CDR3 spans 15 residues. Here the CDR3 DNA reads TGCGCCAGCAGGGCAGGGTCCAGCTCCTACAATGAGCAGTTCTTC. Protein sequence: CASRAGSSSYNEQFF.

The chain has TRBV3-1 (or the pseudogene TRBV3-2) and TRBJ2-7; D might be TRBD2 (6 bases). This CDR3 is built from 12 residues. The V gene's germline CDR1 is LGHDT and CDR2 YNNKEL (reference sequence). Here the CDR3 DNA reads TGTGCGCCCGATGTGGGGGGCTACGAGCAGTACTTC. It translates to CAPDVGGYEQYF.

This chain joins TRBV25-1 and TRBJ1-2; no firm D call. Germline lookup yields CDR1 MGHDK and CDR2 SYGVNS. The V and J ends lost 6 bases and 3 bases respectively, with 5 bases between them. This CDR3 is built from 11 residues. The CDR3 loop reads CASRLYYGYTF. The DNA for the CDR3 is TGTGCCAGCAGGCTTTACTATGGCTACACCTTC.

This chain uses TRBV18 with TRBJ2-7; 8 bases fit TRBD1. The CDR3 covers 15 residues. Trimming at V came to 5 bases and at J to 4 bases, leaving 10 bases not matched to a gene. In germline, CDR1 is KGHSH, CDR2 LQKENI. CDR3 residues: CASSSGTGSVYEQYF. The CDR3 coding sequence is TGTGCCAGCTCATCTGGGACAGGCTCTGTGTACGAGCAGTACTTC.

The chain is built from TRBV6-5 and TRBJ2-5, with 9 bases aligning to TRBD2. Germline CDR1 reads MNHEY; CDR2 reads SVGAGI. With 2 bases clipped from V and 7 bases from J, the junction kept 8 bases outside the gene matches. This CDR3 is 15 amino acids long. The CDR3 spells CASSYPSSGVGTQYF. CDR3 sequence (DNA): TGTGCCAGCAGTTACCCTTCTAGCGGGGTGGGGACCCAGTACTTC.

The chain carries TRBV4-3 and TRBJ2-7; D may be TRBD1 (6 bases). This CDR3 has 17 amino acids. Germline V gene data show CDR1 as LGHNA and CDR2 as YSLEER. Between the trimmed V and J ends, which lost 1 base and 2 bases, there was a span of 18 bases. The CDR3: CASSQGLSRQAAYEQYF. As DNA, the CDR3 is TGCGCCAGCAGCCAAGGGCTTTCTCGACAGGCCGCCTACGAGCAGTACTTC.

This clone was detected once. V usage is TRBV29-1 and J usage is TRBJ2-5; D uncertain. Germline lookup yields CDR1 SQVTM and CDR2 ANQGSEA. Trimming pared 3 bases from V and 5 bases from J, leaving 10 bases between. The CDR3 has 12 residues. The DNA of the CDR3 is TGCAGCGTTGATCTGGATTGGGAGACCCAGTACTTC. It encodes CSVDLDWETQYF.

This chain's CDR3 is CASSQRPSGANVLTF. CDR3 bases: TGTGCCAGCAGCCAAAGACCTTCTGGGGCCAACGTCCTGACTTTC. The chain combines TRBV14 with TRBJ2-6, with D hard to call. Trimming left V 2 bases short and J 1 base short, with 6 bases between. The CDR3 is made up of 15 amino acids. Germline lookup yields CDR1 SGHDN and CDR2 FVKESK.

This clone was seen just once. The rearrangement links TRBV7-8 to TRBJ2-5, with D perhaps TRBD1 or TRBD2 (6 bases each). The V gene lost 4 bases and the J gene lost 5 bases, with 14 bases spanning the gap. This CDR3 region has 14 residues. The germline gives CDR1 SGHVS, CDR2 FQNEAQ. The CDR3 reads CASSSMGGAETQYF. CDR3 nucleotide sequence: TGTGCCAGCAGCTCAATGGGGGGCGCGGAGACCCAGTACTTC.